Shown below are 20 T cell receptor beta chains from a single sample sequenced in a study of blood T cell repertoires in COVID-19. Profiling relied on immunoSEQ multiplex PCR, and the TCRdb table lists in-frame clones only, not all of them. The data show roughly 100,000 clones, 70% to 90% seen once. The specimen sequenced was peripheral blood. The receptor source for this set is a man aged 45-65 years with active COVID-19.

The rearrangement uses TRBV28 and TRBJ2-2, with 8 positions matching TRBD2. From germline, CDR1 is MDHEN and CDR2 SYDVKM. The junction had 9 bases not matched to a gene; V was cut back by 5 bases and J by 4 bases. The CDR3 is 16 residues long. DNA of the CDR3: TGTGCCAGCAGTCCCGGGGGGGCCACTTTCACCGGGGAGCTGTTTTTT. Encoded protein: CASSPGGATFTGELFF.

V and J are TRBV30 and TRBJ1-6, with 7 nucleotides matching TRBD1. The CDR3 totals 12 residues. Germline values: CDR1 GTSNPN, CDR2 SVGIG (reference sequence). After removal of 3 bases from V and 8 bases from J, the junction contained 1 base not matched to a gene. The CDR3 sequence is CAWRRGHSPLHF. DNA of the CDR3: TGTGCCTGGAGAAGGGGGCATTCACCCCTCCACTTT.

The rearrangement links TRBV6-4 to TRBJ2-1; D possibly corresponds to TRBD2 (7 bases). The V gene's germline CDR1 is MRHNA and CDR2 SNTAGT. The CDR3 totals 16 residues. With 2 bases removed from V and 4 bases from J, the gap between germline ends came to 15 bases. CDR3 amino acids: CASSDEGGGRYNEQFF. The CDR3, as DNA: TGTGCCAGCAGTGACGAGGGGGGGGGACGTTACAATGAGCAGTTCTTC.

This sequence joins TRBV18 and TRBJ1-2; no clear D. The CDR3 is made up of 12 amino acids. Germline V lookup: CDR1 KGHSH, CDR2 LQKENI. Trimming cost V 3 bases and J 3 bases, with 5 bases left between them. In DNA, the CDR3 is TGTGCCAGCTCACCCGGGGACTATGGCTACACCTTC. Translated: CASSPGDYGYTF. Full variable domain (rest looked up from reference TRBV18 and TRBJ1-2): NAGVMQNPRHLVRRRGQEARLRCSPMKGHSHVYWYRQLPEEGLKFMVYLQKENIIDESGMPKERFSAEFPKEGPSILRIQQVVRGDSAAYFCASSPGDYGYTFGSGTRLTVV.

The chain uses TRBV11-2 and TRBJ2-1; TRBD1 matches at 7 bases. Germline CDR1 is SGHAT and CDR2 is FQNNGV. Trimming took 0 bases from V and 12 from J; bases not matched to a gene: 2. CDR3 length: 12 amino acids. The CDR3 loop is CASSLDQGVQFF. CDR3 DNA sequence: TGTGCCAGCAGCTTAGATCAGGGGGTGCAGTTCTTC.

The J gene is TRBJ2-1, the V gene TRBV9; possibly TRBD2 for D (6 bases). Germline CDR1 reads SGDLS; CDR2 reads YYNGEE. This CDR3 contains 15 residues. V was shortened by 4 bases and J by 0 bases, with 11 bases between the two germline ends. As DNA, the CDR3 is TGTGCCAGCAGCTGGGGAGGAAGCTCCTACAATGAGCAGTTCTTC. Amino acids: CASSWGGSSYNEQFF.

Here the CDR3 reads CASSLRAVMNTEAFF. In DNA, the CDR3 is TGTGCCAGCAGCTTAAGAGCGGTGATGAACACTGAAGCTTTCTTT. V and J are TRBV7-9 and TRBJ1-1; no firm D call. Germline CDR1 reads SEHNR; CDR2 reads FQNEAQ (reference sequence). This CDR3 is built from 15 residues. Deletions cut 2 bases from V and 0 bases from J, with 10 bases between.

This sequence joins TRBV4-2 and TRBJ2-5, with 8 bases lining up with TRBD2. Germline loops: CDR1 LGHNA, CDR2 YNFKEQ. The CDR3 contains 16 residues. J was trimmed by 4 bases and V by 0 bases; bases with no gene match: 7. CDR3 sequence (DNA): TGTGCCAGCAGCCAAGATCCCGGGACTAGAGGAGAGACCCAGTACTTC. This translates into CASSQDPGTRGETQYF.

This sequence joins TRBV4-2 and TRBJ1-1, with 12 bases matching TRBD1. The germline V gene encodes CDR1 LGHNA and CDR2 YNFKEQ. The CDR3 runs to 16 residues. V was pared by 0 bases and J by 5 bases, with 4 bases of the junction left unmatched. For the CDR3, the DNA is TGTGCCAGCAGCCAAGATGCGGGACAGGGGGCGACTGAAGCTTTCTTT. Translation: CASSQDAGQGATEAFF.

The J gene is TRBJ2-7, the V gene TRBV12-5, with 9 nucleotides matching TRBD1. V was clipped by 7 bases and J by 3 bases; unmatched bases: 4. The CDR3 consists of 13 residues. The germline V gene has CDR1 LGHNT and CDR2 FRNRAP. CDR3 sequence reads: CASAPGQGYEQYF. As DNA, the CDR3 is TGTGCTAGTGCTCCGGGACAGGGCTACGAGCAGTACTTC.

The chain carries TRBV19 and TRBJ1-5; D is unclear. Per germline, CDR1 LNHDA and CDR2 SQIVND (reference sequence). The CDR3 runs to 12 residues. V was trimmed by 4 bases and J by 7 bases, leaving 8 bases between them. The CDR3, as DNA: TGTGCCAGTAGTACCGGTGAGCAGCCCCAGCATTTT. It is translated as CASSTGEQPQHF.

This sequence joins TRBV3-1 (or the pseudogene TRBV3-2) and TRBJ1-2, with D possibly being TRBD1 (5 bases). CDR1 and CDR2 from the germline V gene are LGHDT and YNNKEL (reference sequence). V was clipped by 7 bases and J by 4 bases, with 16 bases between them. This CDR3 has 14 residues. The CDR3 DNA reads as TGTGCCAGCACCCTAGGGGAGGGCTTCTATGGCTACACCTTC. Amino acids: CASTLGEGFYGYTF.

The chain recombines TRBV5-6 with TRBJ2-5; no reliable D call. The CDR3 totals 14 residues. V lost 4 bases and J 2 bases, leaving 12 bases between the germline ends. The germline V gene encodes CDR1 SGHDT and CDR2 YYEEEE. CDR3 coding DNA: TGTGCCAGCAGCCCCTTACAGCTACAAGAGACCCAGTACTTC. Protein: CASSPLQLQETQYF.

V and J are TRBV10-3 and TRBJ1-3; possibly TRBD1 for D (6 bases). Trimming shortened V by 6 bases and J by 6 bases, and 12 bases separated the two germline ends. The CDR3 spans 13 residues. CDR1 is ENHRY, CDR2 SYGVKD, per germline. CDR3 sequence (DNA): TGTGCCATCAGGAGGGACAACCTAAACACCATATATTTT. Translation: CAIRRDNLNTIYF.

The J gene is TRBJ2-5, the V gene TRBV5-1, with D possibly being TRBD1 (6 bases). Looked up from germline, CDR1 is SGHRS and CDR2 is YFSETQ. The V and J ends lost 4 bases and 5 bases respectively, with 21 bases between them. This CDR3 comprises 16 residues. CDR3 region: CASSEVSAVGAETQYF. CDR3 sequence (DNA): TGCGCCAGCAGCGAGGTATCCGCCGTGGGGGCGGAGACCCAGTACTTC. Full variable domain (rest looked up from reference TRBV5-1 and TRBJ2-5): KAGVTQTPRYLIKTRGQQVTLSCSPISGHRSVSWYQQTPGQGLQFLFEYFSETQRNKGNFPGRFSGRQFSNSRSEMNVSTLELGDSALYLCASSEVSAVGAETQYFGPGTRLLVL.

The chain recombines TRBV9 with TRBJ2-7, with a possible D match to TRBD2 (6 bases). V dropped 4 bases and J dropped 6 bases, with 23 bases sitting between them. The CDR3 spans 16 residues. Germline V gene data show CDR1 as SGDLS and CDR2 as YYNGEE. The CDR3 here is CASSNLGDSYFCEQYF. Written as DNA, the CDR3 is TGTGCCAGCAGCAACCTGGGGGACTCCTATTTCTGCGAGCAGTACTTC.

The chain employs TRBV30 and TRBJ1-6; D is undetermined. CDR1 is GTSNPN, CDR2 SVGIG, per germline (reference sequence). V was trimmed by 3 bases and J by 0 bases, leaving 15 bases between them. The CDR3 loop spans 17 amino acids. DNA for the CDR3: TGTGCCTGGAGCGTGAACGGCAGAGGCTCCTATAATTCACCCCTCCACTTT. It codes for CAWSVNGRGSYNSPLHF.

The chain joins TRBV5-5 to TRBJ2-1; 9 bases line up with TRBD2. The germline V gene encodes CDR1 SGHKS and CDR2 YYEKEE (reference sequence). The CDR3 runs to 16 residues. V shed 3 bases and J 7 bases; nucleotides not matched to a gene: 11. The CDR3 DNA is TGTGCCAGCAGCTATAGGCGGGGGGGGCTGGGAAATGAGCAGTTCTTC. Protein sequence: CASSYRRGGLGNEQFF.

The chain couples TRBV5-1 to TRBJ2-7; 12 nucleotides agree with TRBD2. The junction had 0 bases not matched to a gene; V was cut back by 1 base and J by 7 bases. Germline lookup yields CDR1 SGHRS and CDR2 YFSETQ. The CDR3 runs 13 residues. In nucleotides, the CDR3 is TGCGCCAGCAGCTTGACTAGCGGGGGGGAGCAGTACTTC. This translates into CASSLTSGGEQYF.

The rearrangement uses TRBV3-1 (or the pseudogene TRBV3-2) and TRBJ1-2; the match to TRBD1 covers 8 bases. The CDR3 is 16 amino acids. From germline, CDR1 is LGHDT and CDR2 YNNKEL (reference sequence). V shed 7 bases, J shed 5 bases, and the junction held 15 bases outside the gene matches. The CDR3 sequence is CASKGEPGQAPYGYTF. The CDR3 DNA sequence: TGTGCCAGCAAAGGAGAACCGGGACAGGCACCGTATGGCTACACCTTC.